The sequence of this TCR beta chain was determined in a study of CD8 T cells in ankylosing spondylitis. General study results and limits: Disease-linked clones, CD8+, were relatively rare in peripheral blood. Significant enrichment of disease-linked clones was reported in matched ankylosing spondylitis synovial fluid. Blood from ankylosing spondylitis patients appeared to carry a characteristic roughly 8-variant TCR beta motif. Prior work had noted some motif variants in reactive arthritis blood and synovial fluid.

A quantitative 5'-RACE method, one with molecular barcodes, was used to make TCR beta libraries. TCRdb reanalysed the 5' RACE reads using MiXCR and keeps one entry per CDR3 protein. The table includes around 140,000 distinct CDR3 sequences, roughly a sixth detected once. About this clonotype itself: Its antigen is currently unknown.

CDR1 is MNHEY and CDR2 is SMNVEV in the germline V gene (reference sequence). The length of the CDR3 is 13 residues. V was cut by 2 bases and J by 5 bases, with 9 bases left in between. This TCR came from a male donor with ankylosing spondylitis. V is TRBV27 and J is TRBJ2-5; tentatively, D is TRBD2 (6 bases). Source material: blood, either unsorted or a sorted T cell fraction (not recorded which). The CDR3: CASSLDRGETQYF. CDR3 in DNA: TGTGCCAGCAGTTTAGATCGGGGGGAGACCCAGTACTTC.